This TCR beta chain was observed in a study of blood T cell repertoires in COVID-19. As for the study in general: Sites across the United States, Italy and Spain contributed samples from acute and convalescent COVID-19. The analysed material was cDNA or gDNA that came from T cells, B-cell-depleted T cells, or PBMCs.

Patients from Seattle were sampled longitudinally, starting during active infection. The CDR3 is made up of 15 amino acids. Trimming cost V 5 bases and J 2 bases, with 15 bases left between them. Germline CDR1 is SGHTA and CDR2 is FQGTGA. Using immunoSEQ multiplex PCR, the repertoire was profiled, and TCRdb retains in-frame clones only, with some absent. The sample lists approximately 300,000 clones, 80% to 90% occurring once. Specimen: peripheral blood. This chain joins TRBV7-3 and TRBJ1-1, with D possibly matching TRBD1 (5 bases). The TCR comes from a woman aged 45-59 years with COVID-19, enrolled during active disease. DNA for the CDR3: TGTGCCAGCAGCGAAAAAGCACAGGCAAACACTGAAGCTTTCTTT. Encoded protein: CASSEKAQANTEAFF.